This TCR beta chain was sequenced in a study of T cells in Graves' hyperthyroidism and ophthalmopathy (dated by TCRdb to between 2018 and 2021). Regarding the complete study: Peripheral blood was sampled at the time of initial diagnosis, prior to any treatment. After sampling, hyperthyroidism patients received methimazole starting at 30 mg daily, and ophthalmopathy patients received high-dose intravenous methylprednisolone. The approximately 95 discovery patients were divided at random into training and test sets in a 7:3 ratio. Whether ophthalmopathy could be predicted prospectively was tested in an independent validation cohort made up of some 20 hyperthyroidism patients plus 17 patients who later progressed to ophthalmopathy. In addition, the study compared T-cell repertoires in thyroid tissue and in blood from about 6 Graves' hyperthyroidism patients. The paper reports TCR Vbeta CDR3 sequencing of some 140 peripheral blood samples: approximately 41 ophthalmopathy, under 80 hyperthyroidism and 17 progressor patients. A discovery cohort of around 98 patients, roughly 43 with Graves' ophthalmopathy and approximately 57 with stable Graves' hyperthyroidism, was used to find distinguishing TCR V-J signatures.

Graves' hyperthyroidism was defined as stable when no progression to ophthalmopathy occurred over 18 months of follow-up. Hyperthyroidism patients were newly diagnosed, with disease duration under 2 months, and aged 18 to 65 years. Patients with uncontrolled infections, other autoimmune diseases, pregnancy or lactation were excluded. Diagnoses relied on clinical symptoms, serum thyroxine and TRAb, thyroid ultrasound and orbital computed tomography. PBMCs were separated from roughly 9.6 ml of fresh peripheral blood using Ficoll-Paque density gradient centrifugation. Total RNA was extracted using Trizol reagent, and RNA quality was assessed on an Agilent 2100 Bioanalyzer. The TCR beta CDR3 regions were amplified from RNA transcripts. For the first round of RT-PCR on the TCR CDR3, the HTBI primer set was used together with the Qiagen OneStep RT-PCR kit. Libraries were constructed in a second round of multiplex PCR, after which size selection and purification were carried out. The libraries were sequenced on an Illumina HiSeq2000 using paired-end 100 bp reads. The authors' pipeline ran thus. SOAPnuke was used to process the raw data, with reads discarded if the reads contained adapters or uncalled bases, had a mean Phred below 15, or lacked an exact constant-primer or identifier match. COPE v1.2.5 was used to merge the high-quality paired reads, and each unique nucleotide sequence was defined as a clonotype. MiTCR v1.1 was used to align clonotypes to the IMGT TRBV, TRBD and TRBJ reference segments. The analysis was restricted to V-J combinations with a frequency above 0.0001, which together covered around 99% of the repertoires. The TCS score was defined as the ratio of F50 (clonal expansion) to E x V (chaos), calculated using BLOSUM62-based TCRdist between CDR3 peptides within each V-J. Welch's t-statistics and random forest reduced some 510 V-J features to 13, which were used in a naive Bayes classifier (R e1071). The public reads were run again by TCRdb, first through fastp at Q25 and then through MiXCR, and only productive beta chains were kept. Rows are combined by CDR3 protein, so each entry shows the most common genes and DNA. The V and J calls come from TCRdb's annotation, not from the publication. This sample has about 720,000 distinct CDR3 sequences in its table, and over 15% of those were observed once. About 8.4% of the sample comes from the top ten.

This clonotype has at least ten counts. The target of this receptor is not known. Per-nucleotide qualities are absent, and no much larger clonotype sits a single base away. Findings and caveats that apply to the study as a whole: No statistical method was used to set the sample size in advance, and investigators knew the group allocation. A model built on a 13 V-J signature distinguished ophthalmopathy from stable hyperthyroidism, reaching 87.88% sensitivity and 81.08% specificity in cross-validation and 80%/75% in testing. Most expanded thyroid clonotypes (frequency above 0.001) were also detected in blood, a finding suggesting that blood repertoires may reflect thyroid immune responses. In validation, the model predicted progression to ophthalmopathy with 60% to 71% sensitivity and 72% to 75% specificity, a median of 6.5 months before onset.

Sequencing used blood. The receptor was derived from a man younger than 35 with Graves' hyperthyroidism.

The CDR3 region has the sequence CASRAGGPSDTQYF. The base sequence is TGTGCCAGCAGAGCGGGAGGGCCTTCAGATACGCAGTATTTT. The chain joins TRBV6-1 to TRBJ2-3, with 10 bases matching TRBD2. V and J are trimmed by 6 bases and 4 bases, and the gene matches miss 4 bases of the junction. CDR1 and CDR2 are drawn from the germline V gene: MNHNS, SASEGT. Inclusive of the bounding cysteine and phenylalanine, the CDR3 is 14 residues long. This entry keeps only the CDR3 DNA: 42 bases, framed from base 1.